The rows below give T cell receptor beta chains drawn from one sample of a study of T cell responses to AZD1222 COVID-19 vaccine. Assay used: immunoSEQ multiplex PCR; TCRdb lists only in-frame clones, some missing. The data contain 110,000 to 150,000 clones, 80% to 95% of them singletons. The specimen was peripheral blood, collected on day 0 of AZD1222 vaccination. Receptors originate from an adult in good health. CDR3s include the opening cysteine and the closing phenylalanine or tryptophan. The D gene is left open where the match is weak. Expanded clones are given a class, and other clones once, few, many or no size at all.

once | TRBJ2-1 | . | TRBV7-3 | TGTGCCAGCAGCTTGGGACACAACAATGAGCAGTTCTTC | CASSLGHNNEQFF
. | TRBJ1-2 | . | TRBV7-8 | TGTGCCAGCAGCAGCGGGCAGGCTAACTATGGCTACACCTTC | CASSSGQANYGYTF
. | TRBJ2-5 | TRBD2 | TRBV5-1 | TGCGCCAGCAGCTTATTAGCGGGAGGGTTGGAGACCCAGTACTTC | CASSLLAGGLETQYF
. | TRBJ1-2 | . | TRBV11-2 | TGTGCCAGCAGCCTAGACAGGAGCTACTATGGCTACACCTTC | CASSLDRSYYGYTF
. | TRBJ1-3 | . | TRBV4-3 | TGCGCCAGCAGCCAAGATCCGGACTCTGGAAACACCATATATTTT | CASSQDPDSGNTIYF
. | TRBJ2-7 | . | TRBV5-5 | TGTGCCAGCAGCTTGGCCATGGGGGAGCAGTACTTC | CASSLAMGEQYF
once | TRBJ2-7 | . | TRBV5-1 | TGCGCCAGCAGCCCTGCCGTGGGTTCAAGGGCCTACGAGCAGTACTTC | CASSPAVGSRAYEQYF
once | TRBJ2-5 | . | TRBV18 | TGTGCCAGCTCACCAGCGGCAGGAGAGACCCAGTACTTC | CASSPAAGETQYF
. | TRBJ2-7 | . | TRBV9 | TGTGCCAGCAGCCCAGGGGGGGAGAGCGCCGAGCAGTACTTC | CASSPGGESAEQYF
. | TRBJ1-1 | . | TRBV18 | TGTGCCAGCTCACCAGAGGTGGCGAACACTGAAGCTTTCTTT | CASSPEVANTEAFF
. | TRBJ1-3 | . | TRBV3-1/TRBV3-2 | TGTGCCAGCGACGGGACACAGCGCCGTGGAAACACCATATATTTT | CASDGTQRRGNTIYF
. | TRBJ2-5 | . | TRBV5-4 | TGTGCCAGCAGCTTGATGGGACAAGAGACCCAGTACTTC | CASSLMGQETQYF
. | TRBJ1-1 | . | TRBV6-5 | TGTGCCAGCGGTCTGAGGGGGAACACTGAAGCTTTCTTT | CASGLRGNTEAFF
. | TRBJ2-2 | TRBD2 | TRBV10-1 | TGCGCCAGCAGGCCGGGACTAGCGGGAGCTAAGCCCGGGGAGCTGTTTTTT | CASRPGLAGAKPGELFF
. | TRBJ1-6 | . | TRBV19 | TGTGCCAGTAAATTTGGCGGGTCCCGGGTCAATAATTCACCCCTCCACTTT | CASKFGGSRVNNSPLHF
. | TRBJ1-1 | . | TRBV7-2 | TGTGCCAGCAGCTCGCAACTCAACACTGAAGCTTTCTTT | CASSSQLNTEAFF
. | TRBJ2-2 | . | TRBV6-5 | TGTGCCAGCAGTTACCGAAGAGGGACCGGGGAGCTGTTTTTT | CASSYRRGTGELFF